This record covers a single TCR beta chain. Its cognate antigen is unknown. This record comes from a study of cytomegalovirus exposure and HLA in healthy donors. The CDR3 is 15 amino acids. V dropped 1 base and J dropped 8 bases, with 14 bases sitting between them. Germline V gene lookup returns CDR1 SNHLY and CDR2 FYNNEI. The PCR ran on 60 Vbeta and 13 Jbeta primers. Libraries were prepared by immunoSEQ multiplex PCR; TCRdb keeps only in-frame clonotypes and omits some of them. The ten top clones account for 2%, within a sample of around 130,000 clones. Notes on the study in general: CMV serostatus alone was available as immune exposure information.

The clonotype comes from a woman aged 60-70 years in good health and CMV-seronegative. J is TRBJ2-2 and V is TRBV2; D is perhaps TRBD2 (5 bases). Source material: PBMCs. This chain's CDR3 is CASSEDGPGVGELFF. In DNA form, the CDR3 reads TGTGCCAGCAGTGAAGATGGGCCCGGGGTGGGGGAGCTGTTTTTT.